This T cell receptor beta chain originates from a study of identical twins. Regarding the study as a whole: Researchers caution that invariant MAIT and iNKT cells could partly confound zero-insertion analyses. Beta out-of-frame twin sharing showed a weaker excess. Modelling approaches yielded underestimates of out-of-frame TCR alpha sharing between monozygotic twins. Cord blood's abundant beta clonotypes had fewer insertions, unlike memory repertoires.

TCRdb analysed the 5' RACE reads with MiXCR anew, one entry per CDR3 protein. Here the sample spans 1.5 million to 2 million distinct CDR3 sequences, around 29% being singletons. V gave up 0 bases and J gave up 7 bases, with 20 bases separating them. From germline, CDR1 is SGHRS and CDR2 YFSETQ. The CDR3 has 16 amino acids. As regards this clonotype: What it binds is not known.

Sequencing was done on a sample of cord blood. The chain recombines TRBV5-1 with TRBJ2-7, with a weak D call TRBD2 (5 bases). The TCR comes from a newborn girl in good health. The CDR3 here is CASSLGGLLSYNEQYF. The CDR3 DNA is TGCGCCAGCAGCTTGGGTGGACTTTTATCTTACAATGAGCAGTACTTC.